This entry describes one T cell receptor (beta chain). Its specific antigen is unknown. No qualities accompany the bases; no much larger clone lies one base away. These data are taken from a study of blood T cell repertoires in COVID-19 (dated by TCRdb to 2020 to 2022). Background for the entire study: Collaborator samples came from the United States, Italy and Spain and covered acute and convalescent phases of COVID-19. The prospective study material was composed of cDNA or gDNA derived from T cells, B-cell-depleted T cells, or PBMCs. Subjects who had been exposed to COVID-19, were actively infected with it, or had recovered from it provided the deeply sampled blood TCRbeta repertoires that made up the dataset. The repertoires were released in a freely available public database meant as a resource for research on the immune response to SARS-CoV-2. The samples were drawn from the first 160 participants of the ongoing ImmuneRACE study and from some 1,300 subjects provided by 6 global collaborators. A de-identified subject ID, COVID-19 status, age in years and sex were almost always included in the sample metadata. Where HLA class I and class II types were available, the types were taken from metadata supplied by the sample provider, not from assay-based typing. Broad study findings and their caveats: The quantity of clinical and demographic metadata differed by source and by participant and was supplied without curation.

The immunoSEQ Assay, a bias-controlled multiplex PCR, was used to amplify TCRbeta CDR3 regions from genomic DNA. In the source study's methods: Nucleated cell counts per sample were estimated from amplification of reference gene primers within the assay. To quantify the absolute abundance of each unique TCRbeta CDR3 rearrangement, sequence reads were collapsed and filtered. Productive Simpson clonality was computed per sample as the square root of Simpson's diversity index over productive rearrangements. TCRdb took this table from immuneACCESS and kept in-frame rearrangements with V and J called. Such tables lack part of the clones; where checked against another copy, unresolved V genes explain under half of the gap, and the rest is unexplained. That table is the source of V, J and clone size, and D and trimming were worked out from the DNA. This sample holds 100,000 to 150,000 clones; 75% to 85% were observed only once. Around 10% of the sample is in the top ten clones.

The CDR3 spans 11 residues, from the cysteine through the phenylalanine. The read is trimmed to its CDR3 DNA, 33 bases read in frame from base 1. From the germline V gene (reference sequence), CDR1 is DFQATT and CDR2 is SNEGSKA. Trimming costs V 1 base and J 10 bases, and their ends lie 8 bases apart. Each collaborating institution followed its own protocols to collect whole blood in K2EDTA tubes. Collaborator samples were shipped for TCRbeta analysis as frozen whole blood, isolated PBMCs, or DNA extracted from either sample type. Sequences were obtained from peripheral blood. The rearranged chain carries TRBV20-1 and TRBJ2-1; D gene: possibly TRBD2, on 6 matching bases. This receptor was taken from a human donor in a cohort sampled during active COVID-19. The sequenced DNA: TGCAGTGCTAGAGTGGGGAGGGAGCAGTTCTTC. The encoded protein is CSARVGREQFF.